Reported below is one T cell receptor beta chain. The sample is drawn from a study of T cell changes during pregnancy in multiple sclerosis. Produced via immunoSEQ multiplex PCR; TCRdb's table is partial and in-frame only. The table records around 100,000 clones, approximately 90% of them present only once. The CDR3 runs to 14 residues. V shed 5 bases and J 5 bases; nucleotides not matched to a gene: 6. Germline CDR1 and CDR2: MNHEY and SVGAGI. The sample was peripheral blood, taken after pregnancy. This clonotype was obtained from a female donor with multiple sclerosis, enrolled in a pregnancy study. This chain joins TRBV6-5 and TRBJ2-7, with 10 positions matching TRBD1. The CDR3 region is CASSRGTGVHEQYF. The CDR3 nucleotides read TGTGCCAGCAGTCGCGGGACAGGGGTCCACGAGCAGTACTTC.